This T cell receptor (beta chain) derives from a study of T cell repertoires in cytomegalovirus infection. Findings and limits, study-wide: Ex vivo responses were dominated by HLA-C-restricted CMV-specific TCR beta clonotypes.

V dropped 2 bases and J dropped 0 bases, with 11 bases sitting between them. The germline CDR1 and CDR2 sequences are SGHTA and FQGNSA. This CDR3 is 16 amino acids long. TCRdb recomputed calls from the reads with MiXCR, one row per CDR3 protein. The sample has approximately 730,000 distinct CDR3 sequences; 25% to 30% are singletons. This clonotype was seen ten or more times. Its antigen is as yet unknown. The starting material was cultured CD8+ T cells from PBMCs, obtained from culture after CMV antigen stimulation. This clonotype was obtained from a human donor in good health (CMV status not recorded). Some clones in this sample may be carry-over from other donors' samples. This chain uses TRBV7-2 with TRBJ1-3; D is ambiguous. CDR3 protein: CASSLRLESSGNTIYF. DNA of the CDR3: TGTGCCAGCAGCTTACGTCTTGAGAGCTCTGGAAACACCATATATTTT.